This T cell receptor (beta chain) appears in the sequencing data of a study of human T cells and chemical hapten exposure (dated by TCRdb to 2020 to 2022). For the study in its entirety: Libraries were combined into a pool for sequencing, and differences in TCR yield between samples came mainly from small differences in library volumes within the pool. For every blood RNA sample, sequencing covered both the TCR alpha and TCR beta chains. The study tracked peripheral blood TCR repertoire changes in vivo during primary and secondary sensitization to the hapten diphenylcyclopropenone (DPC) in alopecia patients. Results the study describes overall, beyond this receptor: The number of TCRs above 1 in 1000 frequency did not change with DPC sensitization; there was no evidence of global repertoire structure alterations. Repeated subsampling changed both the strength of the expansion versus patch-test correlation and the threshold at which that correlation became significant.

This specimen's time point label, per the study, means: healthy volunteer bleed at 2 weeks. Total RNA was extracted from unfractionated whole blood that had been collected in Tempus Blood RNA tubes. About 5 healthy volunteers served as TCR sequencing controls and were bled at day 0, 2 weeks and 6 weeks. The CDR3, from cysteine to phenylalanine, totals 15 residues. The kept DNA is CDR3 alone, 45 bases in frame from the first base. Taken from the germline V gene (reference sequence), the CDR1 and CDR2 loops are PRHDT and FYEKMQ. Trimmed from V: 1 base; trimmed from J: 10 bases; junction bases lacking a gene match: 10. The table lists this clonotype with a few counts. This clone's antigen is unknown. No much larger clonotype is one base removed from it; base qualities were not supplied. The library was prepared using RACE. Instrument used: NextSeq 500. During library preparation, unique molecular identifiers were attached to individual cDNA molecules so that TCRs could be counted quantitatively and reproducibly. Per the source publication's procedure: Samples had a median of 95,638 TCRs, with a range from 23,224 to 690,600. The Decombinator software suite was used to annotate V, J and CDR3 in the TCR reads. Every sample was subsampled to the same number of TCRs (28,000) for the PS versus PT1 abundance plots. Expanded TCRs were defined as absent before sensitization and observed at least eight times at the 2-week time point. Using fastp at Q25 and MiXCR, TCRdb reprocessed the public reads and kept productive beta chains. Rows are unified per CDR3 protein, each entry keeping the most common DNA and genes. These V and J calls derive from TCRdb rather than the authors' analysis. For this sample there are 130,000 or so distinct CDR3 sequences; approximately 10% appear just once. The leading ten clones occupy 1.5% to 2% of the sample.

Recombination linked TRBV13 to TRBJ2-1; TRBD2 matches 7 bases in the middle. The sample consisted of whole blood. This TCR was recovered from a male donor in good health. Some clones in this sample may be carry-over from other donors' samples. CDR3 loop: CASSLERRGTQEQFF. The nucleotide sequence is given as TGTGCCAGCAGCTTAGAACGGCGGGGGACCCAAGAGCAGTTCTTC.